Shown below are 21 T cell receptor beta chains from a single sample sequenced in a study of control samples from healthy donors and cancer patients (dated by TCRdb to about 2020). Library construction relied on the immunoSEQ multiplex PCR assay. What TCRdb holds here is the immuneACCESS table cut down to in-frame rearrangements. Part of the clones is not present; checked against another copy, under half of the missing clones reflect an unresolved V gene, and the others are unexplained. Across this sample there are 35,000 to 55,000 clones, with approximately 87% seen only once. The biggest ten clones account for roughly a tenth of the sample. Sequencing input: PBMCs. These TCRs come from a woman aged 60-70 years with lung cancer.

As concerns this clone: Distinct nucleotide sequences in the sample also encode this CDR3. This chain connects TRBV27 to TRBJ1-5; TRBD1 matches at 7 bases. Unmatched junction bases numbered 6, after V lost 6 bases and J lost 4 bases. The V gene's germline CDR1 is MNHEY and CDR2 SMNVEV (reference sequence). This CDR3 comprises 14 residues. CDR3 sequence reads: CASSRTGQNQPQHF. DNA of the CDR3: TGTGCCAGCAGCCGGACAGGACAGAATCAGCCCCAGCATTTT.

The CDR3 DNA follows: TGTGCCAGCAGCCGGGACAGTAATTCACCCCTCCACTTT. Protein sequence: CASSRDSNSPLHF. The V and J genes are TRBV7-3 and TRBJ1-6; 7 bases are a match to TRBD1. From germline, CDR1 is SGHTA and CDR2 FQGTGA. This CDR3 spans 13 amino acids. Germline trimming cut 5 bases from V and 6 bases from J; bases unmatched to any gene: 1.

The rearrangement links TRBV11-2 to TRBJ2-3, with D maybe TRBD2 (6 bases). V lost 4 bases and J 2 bases, leaving 13 bases between the germline ends. The CDR3 has 15 residues. CDR1 and CDR2 from the germline V gene are SGHAT and FQNNGV. The CDR3 nucleotides are TGTGCCAGCAGCTCGGGACTTTTAACCACAGATACGCAGTATTTT. This translates into CASSSGLLTTDTQYF.

V gene TRBV21-1 combines with J gene TRBJ2-5; TRBD2 was called by the table and not checked on the DNA. TRBV21-1 counts as a pseudogene. The CDR3 sequence is 19 residues long. This CDR3 reads CASKGESGRDPSVCGTQYF. The CDR3 DNA reads as TGTGCCAGCAAGGGTGAGAGCGGGAGGGACCCGTCGGTGTGCGGGACCCAGTACTTC.

This rearrangement joins TRBV19 to TRBJ1-2, with no clear D. This CDR3 region has 16 residues. Germline CDR1 reads LNHDA; CDR2 reads SQIVND (reference sequence). With 5 bases removed from V and 6 bases from J, the gap between germline ends came to 22 bases. The CDR3 protein is CASSDVSPPDHDGYTF. The CDR3 nucleotides read TGTGCCAGTAGTGACGTATCACCCCCGGATCATGATGGCTACACCTTC.

The genes are TRBV28 and TRBJ2-7; the D gene is possibly TRBD2 (6 bases). Germline CDR1 is MDHEN and CDR2 is SYDVKM. V was cut by 1 base and J by 7 bases, with 14 bases left in between. CDR3 size: 14 residues. CDR3 coding DNA: TGTGCCAGCAGTTTATCCGGGTCGGGGAGGGAGCAGTACTTC. Protein product: CASSLSGSGREQYF.

V usage is TRBV3-1 (or the pseudogene TRBV3-2) and J usage is TRBJ2-7; TRBD2 agrees at 11 bases. CDR1 is LGHDT and CDR2 is YNNKEL in the germline V gene (reference sequence). The CDR3 contains 14 residues. V dropped 5 bases and J dropped 3; count of bases not matched to a gene: 3. The CDR3 region has the DNA TGTGCCAGCAGCGACGGGACTAGCGGCTACGAGCAGTACTTC. Translating it yields CASSDGTSGYEQYF.

The genes are TRBV5-1 and TRBJ2-4; 7 nucleotides agree with TRBD1. This CDR3 contains 13 residues. V lost 6 bases and J lost 16; bases outside the gene matches: 16. Germline values: CDR1 SGHRS, CDR2 YFSETQ. CDR3 residues: CASTEPGTESLYF. Here the CDR3 DNA reads TGCGCCAGCACCGAACCAGGGACAGAAAGTTTATACTTC.

The V and J genes are TRBV7-3 and TRBJ1-1, with a tentative D call TRBD1 (5 bases). The germline V and J ends were trimmed by 3 bases and 0 bases, with 11 bases remaining between them. This CDR3 spans 15 amino acids. Germline CDR1 reads SGHTA; CDR2 reads FQGTGA. The CDR3 DNA is TGTGCCAGCAGCTTTCTGGGGGGTATGAACACTGAAGCTTTCTTT. This gives the protein CASSFLGGMNTEAFF.

This clone has more than one count but fewer than ten. The chain employs TRBV9 and TRBJ2-7; D unclear. The CDR3 has 13 amino acids. Per the germline V gene, CDR1 is SGDLS and CDR2 is YYNGEE. V was cut by 3 bases and J by 6 bases, with 13 bases left in between. The CDR3 sequence: CASSASATTEQYF. In nucleotides, the CDR3 is TGTGCCAGCAGCGCATCGGCTACTACCGAGCAGTACTTC.

The chain links TRBV7-2 to TRBJ1-4; TRBD1 aligns across 10 bases. Losses at the gene ends were 4 bases for V and 7 bases for J; bases not matched to a gene: 6. The CDR3 has 15 amino acids. The germline V gene encodes CDR1 SGHTA and CDR2 FQGNSA. CDR3 sequence reads: CASSSSGQGSEKLFF. As DNA, the CDR3 is TGTGCCAGCAGCTCGTCGGGACAGGGGTCTGAAAAACTGTTTTTT.

The chain links TRBV29-1 to TRBJ2-2; no reliable D call. V lost 0 bases and J lost 5, with 4 bases in between. This CDR3 comprises 12 residues. Germline-derived CDR1 and CDR2 are SQVTM and ANQGSEA. CDR3 region: CSVEDSTGELFF. The CDR3, as DNA: TGCAGCGTTGAAGATTCAACCGGGGAGCTGTTTTTT.

In this sample, this clone turned up once. The rearrangement links TRBV19 to TRBJ1-4, with unresolved D. The CDR3 loop spans 15 amino acids. V was pared by 1 base and J by 7 bases, with 13 bases between. The germline CDR1 and CDR2 sequences are LNHDA and SQIVND (reference sequence). DNA for the CDR3: TGTGCCAGTAGTATAGTGCGCCCTTCGGCTGAAAAACTGTTTTTT. This translates into CASSIVRPSAEKLFF.

This clone appeared a single time. The CDR3 reads CASSQLFASAGELFF. CDR3 sequence (DNA): TGTGCCAGCAGCCAACTATTCGCGAGTGCCGGGGAGCTGTTTTTT. The chain is built from TRBV3-1 (or the pseudogene TRBV3-2) and TRBJ2-2; D remains ambiguous. With 2 bases removed from V and 6 bases from J, the gap between germline ends came to 13 bases. CDR3 size: 15 residues. The germline CDR1 and CDR2 sequences are LGHDT and YNNKEL (reference sequence).

The rearrangement uses TRBV6-5 and TRBJ2-5; D is possibly TRBD1 (5 bases). This CDR3 comprises 12 residues. The germline V gene encodes CDR1 MNHEY and CDR2 SVGAGI. V was shortened by 7 bases and J by 1 base, with 7 bases between the two germline ends. CDR3 loop: CASTDSQETQYF. The CDR3 region has the DNA TGTGCCAGCACCGACAGCCAAGAGACCCAGTACTTC.

The rearrangement uses TRBV6-5 and TRBJ2-7; D is perhaps TRBD1 or TRBD2 (6 bases each). The CDR3 has 13 amino acids. Germline V lookup: CDR1 MNHEY, CDR2 SVGAGI. V was cut by 1 base and J by 5 bases, with 9 bases left in between. This chain's CDR3 is CASSYLGGHEQYF. CDR3 DNA: TGTGCCAGCAGTTACTTGGGGGGCCACGAGCAGTACTTC.

The chain uses TRBV14 and TRBJ1-6, with a possible D match to TRBD1 (6 bases). The germline CDR1 and CDR2 sequences are SGHDN and FVKESK. CDR3 size: 15 residues. V dropped 4 bases and J dropped 8 bases, with 15 bases sitting between them. Here the CDR3 reads CASSPNRGGYSPLHF. The CDR3 DNA sequence: TGTGCCAGCAGCCCTAATAGAGGGGGTTATTCACCCCTCCACTTT.

The V gene is TRBV28, the J gene TRBJ2-5; tentatively, D is TRBD1 (5 bases). Germline loops: CDR1 MDHEN, CDR2 SYDVKM. This CDR3 has 13 amino acids. V was cut by 7 bases and J by 3 bases, with 12 bases left in between. The CDR3: CASKRQSEETQYF. CDR3 sequence (DNA): TGTGCCAGCAAGAGACAGAGTGAAGAGACCCAGTACTTC.

The chain couples TRBV30 to TRBJ2-7; unclear D gene. CDR1 and CDR2 from the germline V gene are GTSNPN and SVGIG (reference sequence). Trimming pared 1 base from V and 2 bases from J, leaving 3 bases between. The CDR3 is 11 amino acids. CDR3 region: CAWSETYEQYF. Here the CDR3 DNA reads TGTGCCTGGAGTGAGACCTACGAGCAGTACTTC.

This chain joins TRBV4-1 and TRBJ2-2, with D tentatively TRBD1 (5 bases). V gave up 1 base and J gave up 0 bases, with 12 bases separating them. Germline V gene sequence: CDR1 MGHRA, CDR2 YSYEKL. CDR3 length: 17 residues. CDR3 DNA: TGCGCCAGCAGCCAAGCTATCATAGGGGCGAACACCGGGGAGCTGTTTTTT. Amino acids: CASSQAIIGANTGELFF.

The rearrangement joins TRBV27 to TRBJ2-7, with TRBD2 as a possible D gene (5 bases). Germline assignment: CDR1 MNHEY and CDR2 SMNVEV (reference sequence). This CDR3 has 14 residues. V shed 6 bases and J shed 5 bases, with 17 bases lying between them. CDR3 nucleotides: TGTGCCAGCAGGCCCGGGATGAAACCCCACGAGCAGTACTTC. Protein product: CASRPGMKPHEQYF.